The clone carrying this T cell receptor beta chain occurred a few times. TCRdb processed the PCR reads anew with MiXCR; each CDR3 protein has one entry. The table records some 19,000 distinct CDR3 sequences, about 35% of them present only once. These data belong to a study of tumor-infiltrating lymphocytes in oesophageal squamous cell carcinoma. The germline V gene encodes CDR1 SGHVS and CDR2 FNYEAQ. The CDR3 runs to 13 residues. Deletions cut 7 bases from V and 0 bases from J, with 10 bases between. The TCR was taken from a male donor with esophageal squamous cell carcinoma. The J gene is TRBJ2-7, the V gene TRBV7-6, with D uncertain. The specimen was esophageal tumor tissue. CDR3 coding DNA: TGTGCCAGCACGGGCGGAGACTCCTACGAGCAGTACTTC. It encodes CASTGGDSYEQYF.